These 12 T cell receptor beta chains came from one sample sequenced in a study of cytomegalovirus exposure and HLA in healthy donors. Only in-frame clones appear in the TCRdb table, and some are missing; sequencing was by immunoSEQ multiplex PCR. The sample yields approximately 200,000 clones, 84% seen once. The specimen sequenced was PBMCs. The receptors were gathered from a man aged 18 to 30 in good health and CMV-seropositive.

This clone appeared a single time. This chain connects TRBV28 to TRBJ2-1, with 10 bases lining up with TRBD1. CDR3 length equals 15 residues. J lost 7 bases, V lost 3 bases, and 6 bases had no gene match. Germline values: CDR1 MDHEN, CDR2 SYDVKM. CDR3 nucleotides: TGTGCCAGCAGTTTCGGACAGGGGGTCAAGAATGAGCAGTTCTTC. Translated, it gives CASSFGQGVKNEQFF.

The rearrangement links TRBV6-5 to TRBJ1-3; 8 bases map to TRBD1. This CDR3 is 14 amino acids long. J was trimmed by 4 bases and V by 4 bases; bases with no gene match: 3. CDR1 MNHEY and CDR2 SVGAGI come from the germline V gene. The CDR3 DNA is TGTGCCAGCAGTTTACAGGGGGGCGGAAACACCATATATTTT. It translates to CASSLQGGGNTIYF.

V usage is TRBV7-2 and J usage is TRBJ2-1; 10 bases fit TRBD2. V lost 6 bases to trimming and J lost 6 bases; unmatched junction nucleotides: 11. Germline CDR1 SGHTA, CDR2 FQGNSA. CDR3 length equals 16 residues. This CDR3 is CASSRNLAGAGNEQFF. The DNA for the CDR3 is TGTGCCAGCAGTCGCAATCTAGCGGGAGCTGGCAATGAGCAGTTCTTC.

The rearrangement joins TRBV10-2 to TRBJ2-5; 10 nucleotides align to TRBD2. In germline, CDR1 is WSHSY, CDR2 SAAADI. The CDR3 extends over 14 amino acids. The V and J ends lost 5 bases and 2 bases, in that order; junction bases with no gene match: 2. CDR3 loop: CASSRTSGQETQYF. The CDR3 DNA follows: TGCGCCAGCAGTCGGACTAGCGGACAAGAGACCCAGTACTTC.

As DNA, the CDR3 is TGTGCCAGCAGCAAAGGGGCCCCCTACGAGCAGTACTTC. The encoded protein is CASSKGAPYEQYF. V is TRBV5-6 and J is TRBJ2-7; maybe TRBD1 (5 bases). Germline CDR1 is SGHDT and CDR2 is YYEEEE. This CDR3 comprises 13 residues. Trimming removed 4 bases from V and 2 bases from J, with 10 bases in between.

This sequence joins TRBV30 and TRBJ2-1; 7 positions match TRBD2. V lost 5 bases to trimming and J lost 9 bases; unmatched junction nucleotides: 13. The germline gives CDR1 GTSNPN, CDR2 SVGIG (reference sequence). This CDR3 contains 14 residues. The CDR3 reads CAWLNWRESREQFF. For the CDR3, the DNA is TGTGCCTGGTTGAATTGGCGGGAGAGTCGTGAGCAGTTCTTC.

The V call is TRBV5-6, the J call TRBJ2-2, with TRBD2 matching over 11 bases. CDR3 length equals 18 residues. Germline CDR1 is SGHDT and CDR2 is YYEEEE. Unmatched junction bases numbered 9, after V lost 4 bases and J lost 1 base. In DNA, the CDR3 is TGTGCCAGCAGCCCGGGACTAGCGGAGCAATGGAACACCGGGGAGCTGTTTTTT. It yields the protein CASSPGLAEQWNTGELFF.

The chain uses TRBV19 and TRBJ2-3, with 12 bases identical to TRBD2. The junction had 12 bases not matched to a gene; V was cut back by 6 bases and J by 2 bases. The length of the CDR3 is 18 residues. Germline lookup yields CDR1 LNHDA and CDR2 SQIVND (reference sequence). CDR3 sequence: CASRGRTSGTGNTDTQYF. For the CDR3, the DNA is TGTGCCAGTAGGGGTAGGACTAGCGGGACGGGGAACACAGATACGCAGTATTTT. The complete variable domain, with remaining parts taken from reference TRBV19 and TRBJ2-3, reads DGGITQSPKYLFRKEGQNVTLSCEQNLNHDAMYWYRQDPGQGLRLIYYSQIVNDFQKGDIAEGYSVSREKKESFPLTVTSAQKNPTAFYLCASRGRTSGTGNTDTQYFGPGTRLTVL.

The V gene is TRBV19, the J gene TRBJ2-5; 7 bases line up with TRBD2. The CDR3 is 15 amino acids. V trimming: 3 bases; J trimming: 3 bases; junction bases outside the gene matches: 7. The V gene's germline CDR1 is LNHDA and CDR2 SQIVND (reference sequence). The CDR3 is CASSIVGGREETQYF. CDR3 coding DNA: TGTGCCAGTAGTATTGTCGGCGGGAGAGAAGAGACCCAGTACTTC. Filled out from reference TRBV19 and TRBJ2-5, the complete variable domain reads DGGITQSPKYLFRKEGQNVTLSCEQNLNHDAMYWYRQDPGQGLRLIYYSQIVNDFQKGDIAEGYSVSREKKESFPLTVTSAQKNPTAFYLCASSIVGGREETQYFGPGTRLLVL.

The gene calls are TRBV27 and TRBJ2-7; 11 nucleotides agree with TRBD2. The ends lost 5 bases at V and 5 bases at J; junction bases unmatched: 17. From germline, CDR1 is MNHEY and CDR2 SMNVEV (reference sequence). The CDR3 sequence is 18 residues long. The CDR3 loop is CASSARPLTSGSSDEQYF. The CDR3 nucleotides read TGTGCCAGCAGTGCGAGACCCCTTACTAGCGGGAGTAGCGACGAGCAGTACTTC.

This clone was recorded once. The J gene is TRBJ1-3, the V gene TRBV2, with TRBD1 identical over 7 bases. Germline V gene data show CDR1 as SNHLY and CDR2 as FYNNEI. After removal of 6 bases from V and 1 base from J, the junction contained 15 bases not matched to a gene. The CDR3 has 18 residues. In DNA form, the CDR3 reads TGTGCCAGCAGCCTACACCCGACAGGGTCGGGGTCTGGAAACACCATATATTTT. Protein product: CASSLHPTGSGSGNTIYF.

The chain uses TRBV5-1 and TRBJ2-5; 9 nucleotides agree with TRBD2. Germline lookup yields CDR1 SGHRS and CDR2 YFSETQ. The CDR3 is made up of 16 amino acids. V trimming: 3 bases; J trimming: 3 bases; junction bases outside the gene matches: 9. The CDR3 nucleotides read TGCGCCAGCAGCTCCGGTCTACGACTAGCGGAAGAGACCCAGTACTTC. It encodes CASSSGLRLAEETQYF.